This TCR beta chain is drawn from a study of blood T cell repertoires in COVID-19. CDR3 length: 13 residues. Looked up from germline, CDR1 is WNHNN and CDR2 is SYGVQD (reference sequence). J gave up 4 bases and V 3 bases, and 1 base lay outside the gene matches. Original processing methods: Reference gene primer amplification in the assay estimated nucleated cell counts. The protocol was immunoSEQ multiplex PCR, while the TCRdb copy is restricted to in-frame clones and leaves out a portion. From that table come the V and J calls and clone size; the DNA was used to work out D and trimming. This sample has roughly 200,000 clones; roughly nine tenths occur once, and the top ten carry about a tenth. Recruited during active infection, patients (from Seattle) were subsequently followed longitudinally.

The sequence derives from a woman between 50 and 59 years old with COVID-19, enrolled during active disease. The chain has TRBV10-1 and TRBJ1-1, with 8 bases matching TRBD1. The sample taken for sequencing was peripheral blood. This chain's CDR3 is CASSDTGGTEAFF. The CDR3 bases are TGCGCCAGCAGTGACACAGGGGGCACTGAAGCTTTCTTT.